The 23 T cell receptor beta chains reported below all come from one sample, sequenced in a study of regulatory T cells in long-lasting Graves disease. Time point meaning: newly diagnosed GD, antithyroid drugs for less than 3 months. PBMCs were the source of the RNA used for TCR sequencing. iRepertoire HTBI primers and Arm-PCR of CDR3 regions built TCR beta libraries. TCRdb recomputed calls from the multiplex PCR reads with MiXCR, one row per CDR3 protein. The sample has around 500,000 distinct CDR3 sequences; about 15% are singletons. The sample was also reused in another study, on T cells in Graves' hyperthyroidism and ophthalmopathy.

The sequenced sample was peripheral blood mononuclear cells (PBMCs), obtained at new diagnosis, from a patient treated with antithyroid drugs. Receptors originate from a woman aged 35-65 years with Graves disease.

In its sample, this clonotype was seen many times. The chain is built from TRBV12-3 or TRBV12-4 and TRBJ2-5; TRBD1 is a possible D gene (6 bases). V shed 6 bases and J shed 1 base, with 12 bases lying between them. The CDR3 is 14 amino acids. The CDR3 reads CASSNGQLQETQYF. The DNA for the CDR3 is TGTGCCAGCAGCAACGGACAGCTCCAAGAGACCCAGTACTTC.

For this clonotype: This is likely an artifact of a read error, given a far larger clone one base away. The chain carries TRBV5-5 and TRBJ2-1; TRBD1 aligns across 8 bases. The V gene's germline CDR1 is SGHKS and CDR2 YYEKEE (reference sequence). The junction had 1 base not matched to a gene; V was cut back by 5 bases and J by 6 bases. This CDR3 spans 12 amino acids. This CDR3 is CASSTGGNEQFF. The CDR3 DNA follows: TGTGCCAGCAGTACAGGGGGCAATGAGCAGTTCTTC.

This clonotype was seen repeatedly, ten times or more. The gene calls are TRBV2 and TRBJ1-4; 8 bases fit TRBD1. The CDR3 contains 14 residues. The junction had 7 bases not matched to a gene; V was cut back by 7 bases and J by 6 bases. Germline CDR1 is SNHLY and CDR2 is FYNNEI. The CDR3 nucleotides are TGTGCCAGCACCCGGACAGGGATCTATGAAAAACTGTTTTTT. This sequence encodes CASTRTGIYEKLFF.

A few counts support this clonotype. The chain uses TRBV12-3 or TRBV12-4 and TRBJ2-5, with D maybe TRBD1 (5 bases). The DNA end is more similar to TRBJ2-1, so the J call may be wrong. This CDR3 contains 14 residues. The CDR3: CASSSNGRDSEQFF. The CDR3 coding sequence is TGTGCCAGCAGTTCAAACGGAAGAGACAGCGAGCAGTTCTTC.

The CDR3 DNA reads as TGTGCCAGCCGGGACAGGGTTTATTCACCCCTCCACTTT. It translates to CASRDRVYSPLHF. The chain employs TRBV11-2 and TRBJ1-6, with TRBD1 identical over 9 bases. CDR1 is SGHAT, CDR2 FQNNGV, per germline. The V gene end was trimmed by 8 bases and the J gene end by 8 bases; junction bases not matched to a gene: 4. The length of the CDR3 is 13 residues.

This clonotype was seen a few times. V and J are TRBV4-2 and TRBJ2-5; D may be TRBD2 (6 bases). The germline gives CDR1 LGHNA, CDR2 YNFKEQ. The CDR3 length is 15 residues. V was shortened by 4 bases and J by 5 bases, with 17 bases between the two germline ends. CDR3 region: CASSPPREAGETQYF. CDR3 sequence (DNA): TGTGCCAGCAGCCCCCCGAGGGAGGCCGGGGAGACCCAGTACTTC.

This clonotype was recorded at least ten times. This chain joins TRBV3-1 and TRBJ1-5; 10 bases fit TRBD1. Germline V gene data show CDR1 as LGHDT and CDR2 as YNNKEL (reference sequence). Trimming removed 4 bases from V and 0 bases from J; junction bases left unmatched: 6. This CDR3 spans 17 amino acids. CDR3 bases: TGTGCCAGCAGCCCGACAGGGGGCACGAATAGCAATCAGCCCCAGCATTTT. The encoded protein is CASSPTGGTNSNQPQHF.

This clonotype was observed a handful of times. CDR3 residues: CASSYTGHNTDTQYF. The CDR3 DNA follows: TGTGCCAGCAGTTACACCGGTCACAACACAGATACGCAGTATTTT. The V gene is TRBV6-2 or TRBV6-3, the J gene TRBJ2-3; no firm D call. In germline, CDR1 is MNHEY, CDR2 SVGEGT. The germline V and J ends were trimmed by 2 bases and 2 bases, with 11 bases remaining between them. The CDR3 length is 15 residues.

The gene calls are TRBV4-1 and TRBJ2-5, with D possibly being TRBD2 (6 bases). Between the trimmed V and J ends, which lost 1 base and 2 bases, there was a span of 14 bases. The CDR3 spans 16 residues. Germline CDR1 reads MGHRA; CDR2 reads YSYEKL. The CDR3 loop reads CASSQVGRGSQETQYF. The DNA of the CDR3 is TGCGCCAGCAGCCAAGTGGGGCGGGGCTCACAAGAGACCCAGTACTTC.

This clonotype was detected ten times or more. The chain is built from TRBV2 and TRBJ1-1, with 11 bases that match TRBD1. The trim removed 7 bases at V and 4 bases at J, leaving 8 bases unmatched. Germline V gene lookup returns CDR1 SNHLY and CDR2 FYNNEI. The CDR3 has 15 residues. The CDR3 DNA reads TGTGCCAGCACCAATGGACAGGGGGCAATCACTGAAGCTTTCTTT. Its translation is CASTNGQGAITEAFF.

This clonotype was seen at least ten times. CDR3 loop: CASRRGDYGYTF. The CDR3 DNA follows: TGTGCCAGCAGGCGGGGGGACTATGGCTACACCTTC. The chain recombines TRBV12-3 or TRBV12-4 with TRBJ1-2; tentatively, D is TRBD1 (5 bases). The CDR3 extends over 12 amino acids. Trimming cost V 6 bases and J 3 bases, with 8 bases left between them.

In regard to this clonotype: A much larger clone sits a single nucleotide away, making a read error possible. The gene calls are TRBV20-1 and TRBJ2-5, with D maybe TRBD1 (5 bases). This CDR3 region has 10 residues. Germline V gene sequence: CDR1 DFQATT, CDR2 SNEGSKA (reference sequence). The ends were cut back, 5 bases at V and 5 bases at J, with 6 bases in the middle. The CDR3 region is CSAAGETQYF. CDR3 DNA: TGCAGTGCTGCAGGGGAGACCCAGTACTTC.

CDR3 residues: CSARALRAVSSYNEQFF. The CDR3 bases are TGCAGTGCTAGAGCGTTAAGGGCAGTAAGCTCCTACAATGAGCAGTTCTTC. This chain uses TRBV20-1 with TRBJ2-1; D is uncertain. The V end lost 1 base, the J end lost 0 bases, and 16 bases lay between the germline ends. The CDR3 has 17 amino acids. The germline gives CDR1 DFQATT, CDR2 SNEGSKA (reference sequence).

This clonotype was observed at least ten times. J is TRBJ2-7 and V is TRBV11-2; D is unclear. The V and J ends lost 0 bases and 5 bases respectively, with 5 bases between them. This CDR3 region has 12 residues. Germline values: CDR1 SGHAT, CDR2 FQNNGV. CDR3 region: CASSLDRNEQYF. For the CDR3, the DNA is TGTGCCAGCAGCTTAGATCGGAACGAGCAGTACTTC.

A word on this clonotype: A read error may account for a junction end that differs from germline. The CDR3 protein is CASSQDGFASSNNSPLHF. As DNA, the CDR3 is TGCGCCAGCAGCCAAGATGGCTTTGCGAGCTCCAATAATTCACCCCTCCACTTT. This chain connects TRBV4-1 to TRBJ1-6; no clear D gene. The CDR3 extends over 18 amino acids. From germline, CDR1 is MGHRA and CDR2 YSYEKL.

This clonotype was seen more than once but under ten times. V and J are TRBV19 and TRBJ1-5; no reliable D call. This CDR3 has 15 amino acids. The V gene's germline CDR1 is LNHDA and CDR2 SQIVND (reference sequence). Trimming cost V 1 base and J 3 bases, with 10 bases left between them. The CDR3 reads CASSIGEGLNQPQHF. In DNA, the CDR3 is TGTGCCAGTAGTATAGGGGAAGGCCTCAATCAGCCCCAGCATTTT.

This clonotype was seen many times. The chain combines TRBV12-3 or TRBV12-4 with TRBJ1-6; the D is unclear. V lost 6 bases, J lost 6 bases, and 12 bases lay in between. This CDR3 is built from 14 residues. As DNA, the CDR3 is TGTGCCAGCAGCTTGGGCCAAGCTAATTCACCCCTCCACTTT. Its protein is CASSLGQANSPLHF.

This clonotype appeared many times. The genes are TRBV12-3 or TRBV12-4 and TRBJ1-6; D gene ambiguous. The V and J ends lost 2 bases and 7 bases respectively, with 9 bases between them. The length of the CDR3 is 14 residues. CDR3 sequence reads: CASSLRVMNSPLHF. The CDR3, as DNA: TGTGCCAGCAGTTTACGGGTAATGAATTCACCCCTCCACTTT.

This sequence joins TRBV19 and TRBJ1-3, with TRBD1 matching 8 bases. Germline V gene lookup returns CDR1 LNHDA and CDR2 SQIVND (reference sequence). J was trimmed by 5 bases and V by 6 bases; bases with no gene match: 6. The CDR3 has 14 residues. CDR3 nucleotide sequence: TGTGCCAGTAGCCCGACAGGGGTGCGAAACACCATATATTTT. Protein: CASSPTGVRNTIYF.

This clonotype was found a few times. The rearrangement uses TRBV6-1 and TRBJ1-2, with D perhaps TRBD1 (5 bases). This CDR3 has 15 amino acids. The germline gives CDR1 MNHNS, CDR2 SASEGT. Deletions cut 7 bases from V and 3 bases from J, with 18 bases between. The CDR3 here is CASNDARGRDYGYTF. In nucleotides, the CDR3 is TGTGCCAGCAACGACGCCCGGGGCAGGGACTATGGCTACACCTTC.

This clonotype was picked up a small number of times. The conserved closing phenylalanine or tryptophan is absent in this CDR3, likely reflecting a read error. The chain uses TRBV5-4 and TRBJ2-3, with a tentative D call TRBD1 (5 bases). This CDR3 spans 15 amino acids. Germline CDR1 and CDR2: SGHNT and YYREEE (reference sequence). Trimming left V 0 bases short and J 4 bases short, with 12 bases between. The CDR3 DNA is TGTGCCAGCAGCTTGGTCCAGGGAAGAGCAGATACGCAGTATCTT. It translates to CASSLVQGRADTQYL.

This clonotype was seen many times. The chain carries TRBV11-3 and TRBJ2-1, with unresolved D. The V end was cut by 0 bases, the J end by 9 bases, with 3 bases between. Germline V lookup: CDR1 SGHNT, CDR2 YENEEA. CDR3 length: 11 residues. CDR3 coding DNA: TGTGCCAGCAGCTTAGAGTCTGAGCAGTTCTTC. As protein: CASSLESEQFF.

This clonotype has at least ten counts. The rearrangement links TRBV20-1 to TRBJ2-1; 7 positions agree with TRBD1. The V gene end was trimmed by 0 bases and the J gene end by 0 bases; junction bases not matched to a gene: 2. The CDR3 spans 15 residues. The germline CDR1 and CDR2 sequences are DFQATT and SNEGSKA (reference sequence). CDR3 sequence reads: CSARDPGGSYNEQFF. As DNA, the CDR3 is TGCAGTGCTAGAGATCCAGGGGGCTCCTACAATGAGCAGTTCTTC.